These T cell receptor beta chains were read from a single sample in a study of graft-versus-host responses after intestinal transplantation. Sequencing used immunoSEQ multiplex PCR; TCRdb keeps in-frame clones, though not all of them. The sample comprises 20,000 to 25,000 clones, about 57% of which are singletons, and around 0.92% rests with the top ten. This specimen was alloreactive CD4+ T cells from a mixed lymphocyte reaction culture, taken before intestinal transplant. The receptor set was obtained from a human patient who received an intestinal transplant. Both conserved end residues are part of each CDR3. The D gene is left open where the match is weak. Not every row has a clone size; where given, it reads once, few, many or a size class.

d_gene	j_gene	abundance	v_gene	CDR3nt	CDR3aa
NA	TRBJ1-5	NA	TRBV6-1	TGTGCCAGCGGGGAGAAACCCAATCAGCCCCAGCATTTT	CASGEKPNQPQHF
TRBD2	TRBJ2-5	NA	TRBV10-3	TGTGCCATCAGTGAGAACCGACTAGCGGGGGCGCAAGAGACCCAGTACTTC	CAISENRLAGAQETQYF
NA	TRBJ1-5	few	TRBV6-1	TGTGCCAGCATGCCCCGGGGGGCTCAGCCCCAGCATTTT	CASMPRGAQPQHF
NA	TRBJ2-3	few	TRBV10-2	TGCGCCAGCAGTCCCCTTAAGAGCAATCGTGGTGGGCTCACAGATACGCAGTATTTT	CASSPLKSNRGGLTDTQYF
NA	TRBJ1-2	NA	TRBV11-2	TGTGCCAGCAGCTTAGGTCTAGTGGGCTACACCTTC	CASSLGLVGYTF
NA	TRBJ2-1	NA	TRBV21-1	TGTGCCAGCGGGATTTCCAGCGGGAGAAAGTACAATGAGCAGTTCTTC	CASGISSGRKYNEQFF
NA	TRBJ1-4	NA	TRBV29-1	TGCAGCGTTGAACTAAATGAAAAACTGTTTTTT	CSVELNEKLFF
NA	TRBJ2-3	few	TRBV28	TGTGCCAGCAGTGGTTTCGGAGATACGCAGTATTTT	CASSGFGDTQYF
TRBD2	TRBJ2-3	NA	TRBV7-3	TGTGCCAGCAGGCCAACCGGACTAGCGAGGGCCACAGATACGCAGTATTTT	CASRPTGLARATDTQYF
NA	TRBJ1-1	NA	TRBV6-1	TGTGCCAGCAGTCCTCAGGGGACTGAAGCTTTCTTT	CASSPQGTEAFF
TRBD1	TRBJ1-2	NA	TRBV6-5	TGTGCCAGCAGGGCGCAGGGGGCGGGCTATGGCTACACCTTC	CASRAQGAGYGYTF
NA	TRBJ2-5	once	TRBV7-8	TGTGCCAGCAGCAGAAACGAACAGCTTCCGGGGGAAGAGACCCAGTACTTC	CASSRNEQLPGEETQYF
TRBD2	TRBJ2-2	once	TRBV11-2	TGTGCCAGCAGAAAACCGGGACTAGCCAACACCGGGGAGCTGTTTTTT	CASRKPGLANTGELFF
NA	TRBJ2-7	NA	TRBV27	TGTGCCAGCAGTTTTTGGTCAGGGCCAACCTACGAGCAGTACTTC	CASSFWSGPTYEQYF
TRBD1	TRBJ1-1	NA	TRBV30	TGTGCCTGGGACCCCGGACAGGGAGAAACTGAAGCTTTCTTT	CAWDPGQGETEAFF
TRBD2	TRBJ2-3	NA	TRBV9	TGTGCCAGCAGCTGGGCTGGCGGGGGGGCGGGAGATACGCAGTATTTT	CASSWAGGGAGDTQYF
NA	TRBJ1-1	NA	TRBV6-5	TGTGCCAGCAGTTCGAACGGGAACACTGAAGCTTTCTTT	CASSSNGNTEAFF
TRBD1	TRBJ2-7	few	TRBV6-1	TGTGCCAGCAGTAGAAGGACAGGGTTTGTATACGAGCAGTACTTC	CASSRRTGFVYEQYF
TRBD1	TRBJ2-3	NA	TRBV11-2	TGTGCCAGCAGCCCCGACAGGGGGCGCGTTAATACGCAGTATTTT	CASSPDRGRVNTQYF
NA	TRBJ2-2	NA	TRBV11-2	TGTGCCAGCCTATGGGCGGGGAACACCGGGGAGCTGTTTTTT	CASLWAGNTGELFF
TRBD2	TRBJ2-3	NA	TRBV10-1	TGCGCCAGCAGTAGCACTAGCGGGACAACAGATACGCAGTATTTT	CASSSTSGTTDTQYF
TRBD1	TRBJ1-2	NA	TRBV6-5	TGTGCCAGCAGTCAACAGGGGGCTCCTAACTATGGCTACACCTTC	CASSQQGAPNYGYTF
TRBD1	TRBJ2-7	NA	TRBV19	TGTGCCAGTAGTACGCGACAGGGAAGCGAGCAGTACTTC	CASSTRQGSEQYF
TRBD1	TRBJ1-1	few	TRBV5-1	TGCGCCAGCAGGACAGGGGCGAACACTGAAGCTTTCTTT	CASRTGANTEAFF
NA	TRBJ1-1	NA	TRBV30	TGTGCCTGGAGTATTTCAGGGGTTACTGAAGCTTTCTTT	CAWSISGVTEAFF
NA	TRBJ1-6	NA	TRBV5-8	TGTGCCAGCAGGGCGACGGGGATTTATAATTCACCCCTCCACTTT	CASRATGIYNSPLHF
TRBD1	TRBJ1-6	NA	TRBV11-2	TGTGCCAGCAGCTGGAGTCCGGGACAGGGGGCAGAGTCACCCCTCCACTTT	CASSWSPGQGAESPLHF
TRBD2	TRBJ2-7	once	TRBV5-4	TGTGCCAGCAGCTTGCGCGGGGGGCCGTGGGAGCAGTACTTC	CASSLRGGPWEQYF
NA	TRBJ2-1	NA	TRBV18	TGTGCCAGCTCACCAAATTCCAACAATGAGCAGTTCTTC	CASSPNSNNEQFF
TRBD1	TRBJ2-7	NA	TRBV7-6	TGTGCCAGCAGCTTAGCATGGGGACAGGTGAGCTCCTACGAGCAGTACTTC	CASSLAWGQVSSYEQYF
TRBD1	TRBJ2-7	few	TRBV5-1	TGCGCCAGCAGCCCGGCCGGGACAGGGGTGTACGAGCAGTACTTC	CASSPAGTGVYEQYF
NA	TRBJ1-2	NA	TRBV30	TGTGCCTGGAACGTATTGGGATCGGGGGGTAAAGACTATGGCTACACCTTC	CAWNVLGSGGKDYGYTF
TRBD1	TRBJ1-5	few	TRBV12-5	TGTGCTAGTGGTCTTACAGGGGGCCAGCCCCAGCATTTT	CASGLTGGQPQHF
TRBD1	TRBJ2-2	NA	TRBV6-1	TGTGCCAGCAGCTGGACAGGGGGGAGTACCGGGGAGCTGTTTTTT	CASSWTGGSTGELFF
NA	TRBJ2-2	NA	TRBV5-8	TGTGCCAGCAGCTTGGCACCCCCGGTCTTCAGGGAGCTGTTTTTT	CASSLAPPVFRELFF
NA	TRBJ1-5	few	TRBV29-1	TGCAGCGTCCGTACAGGGTACGGAAATCAGCCCCAGCATTTT	CSVRTGYGNQPQHF
NA	TRBJ2-3	NA	TRBV14	TGTGCCAGCAGCCAAGAGTACCTAGGTTTAGATACGCAGTATTTT	CASSQEYLGLDTQYF
TRBD2	TRBJ2-1	NA	TRBV2	TGTGCCAGCAGTGAAGCGGTAGCGGGGGGGCTCTATGAGCAGTTCTTC	CASSEAVAGGLYEQFF
NA	TRBJ1-4	NA	TRBV10-3	TGTGCCATCAGAGGGGTTGGGGAAAAACTGTTTTTT	CAIRGVGEKLFF
TRBD2	TRBJ2-7	few	TRBV27	TGTGCCAGCAGACCAACGCGGGGAGGGGCCCACGAGCAGTACTTC	CASRPTRGGAHEQYF
TRBD2	TRBJ2-1	NA	TRBV28	TGTGCCAGCAGCCTCACTAGCGGGAGTCTCTACAATGAGCAGTTCTTC	CASSLTSGSLYNEQFF
TRBD1	TRBJ1-2	NA	TRBV6-5	TGTGCCAGCAGTCCGGACAGGTCCCGGTCGGGCTACACCTTC	CASSPDRSRSGYTF
TRBD1	TRBJ2-5	few	TRBV11-2	TGTGCCAGCAGCTTCTGGACAGGGGAGGAGACCCAGTACTTC	CASSFWTGEETQYF
TRBD2	TRBJ2-3	NA	TRBV19	TGTGCCAGTAGACAGCGGGGCGGCACAGATACGCAGTATTTT	CASRQRGGTDTQYF
NA	TRBJ1-1	few	TRBV18	TGTGCCAGCTCACCATTCGAAAGCAGGGGGAACACTGAAGCTTTCTTT	CASSPFESRGNTEAFF
TRBD2	TRBJ2-7	NA	TRBV19	TGTGCCAGTAGTATAGTTCATCTAGCGGGAACATCCTACGAGCAGTACTTC	CASSIVHLAGTSYEQYF
TRBD2	TRBJ2-2	NA	TRBV2	TGTGCCAGCAGTGAACGCGGGGGGACCGGGGAGCTGTTTTTT	CASSERGGTGELFF
NA	TRBJ1-5	few	TRBV2	TGTGCCAGCAGTTCTTCAGGGATCTATAGCAATCAGCCCCAGCATTTT	CASSSSGIYSNQPQHF
NA	TRBJ2-5	NA	TRBV5-1	TGCGCCAGCAGCGTTGACGGGGATCAAGAGACCCAGTACTTC	CASSVDGDQETQYF
TRBD1	TRBJ1-1	NA	TRBV6-6	TGTGCCAGCAGTTGGACAGGCCCGAACACTGAAGCTTTCTTT	CASSWTGPNTEAFF
TRBD1	TRBJ2-7	NA	TRBV6-5	TGTGCCAGCAGTTATGACAGGGCCCTGGGGGAGCAGTACTTC	CASSYDRALGEQYF
NA	TRBJ1-1	NA	TRBV7-2	TGTGCCAGCAAGCCAGCTAGGCAGAACACTGAAGCTTTCTTT	CASKPARQNTEAFF
NA	TRBJ2-7	NA	TRBV7-8	TGTGCCAGCAGGCCTACAGGGTCCTACGAGCAGTACTTC	CASRPTGSYEQYF
NA	TRBJ2-5	once	TRBV19	TGTGCCAGTAACGGAGAAGGGGATAGGGAGACCCAGTACTTC	CASNGEGDRETQYF
NA	TRBJ1-5	few	TRBV6-1	TGTGCCAGCCGGAGGGATCAGCCCCAGCATTTT	CASRRDQPQHF